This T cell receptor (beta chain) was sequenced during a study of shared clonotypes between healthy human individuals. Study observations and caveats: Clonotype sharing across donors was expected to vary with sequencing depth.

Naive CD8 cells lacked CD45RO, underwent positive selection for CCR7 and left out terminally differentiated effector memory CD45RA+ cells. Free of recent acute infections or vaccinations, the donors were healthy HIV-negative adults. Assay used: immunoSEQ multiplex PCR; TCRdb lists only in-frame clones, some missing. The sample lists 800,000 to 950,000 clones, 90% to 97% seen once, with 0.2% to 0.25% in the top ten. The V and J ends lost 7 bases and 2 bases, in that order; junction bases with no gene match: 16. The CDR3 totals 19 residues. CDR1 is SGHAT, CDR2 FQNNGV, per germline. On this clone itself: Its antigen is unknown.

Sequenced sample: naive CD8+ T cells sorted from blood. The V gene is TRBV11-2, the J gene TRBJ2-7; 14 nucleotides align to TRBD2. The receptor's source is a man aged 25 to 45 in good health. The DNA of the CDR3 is TGTGCCAGCACCCTTGGCCCGGGACTAGCGGGAGTTTCCCCCTACGAGCAGTACTTC. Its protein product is CASTLGPGLAGVSPYEQYF.